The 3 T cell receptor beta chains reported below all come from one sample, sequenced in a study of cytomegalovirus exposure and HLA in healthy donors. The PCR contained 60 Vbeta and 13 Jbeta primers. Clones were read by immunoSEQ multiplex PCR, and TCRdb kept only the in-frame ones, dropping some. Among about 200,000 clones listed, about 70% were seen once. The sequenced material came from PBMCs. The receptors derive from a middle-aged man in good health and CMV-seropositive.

In DNA, the CDR3 is TGTGCCAGCAGCTCAGGGACAGCGAACACCGGGGAGCTGTTTTTT. It specifies CASSSGTANTGELFF. V usage is TRBV28 and J usage is TRBJ2-2; 7 bases are shared with TRBD1. This CDR3 is built from 15 residues. Germline CDR1 and CDR2: MDHEN and SYDVKM. V dropped 6 bases and J dropped 0; count of bases not matched to a gene: 4.

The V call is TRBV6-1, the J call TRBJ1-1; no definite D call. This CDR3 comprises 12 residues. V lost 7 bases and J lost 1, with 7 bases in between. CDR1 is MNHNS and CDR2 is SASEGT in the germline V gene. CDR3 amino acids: CASTNRNTEAFF. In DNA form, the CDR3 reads TGTGCCAGCACGAACAGGAACACTGAAGCTTTCTTT.

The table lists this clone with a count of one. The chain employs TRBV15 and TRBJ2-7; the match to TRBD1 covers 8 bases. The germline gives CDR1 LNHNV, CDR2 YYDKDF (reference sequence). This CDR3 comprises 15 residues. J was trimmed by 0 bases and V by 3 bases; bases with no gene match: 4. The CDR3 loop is CATSSDRGISYEQYF. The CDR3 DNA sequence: TGTGCCACCAGCAGTGACAGGGGCATCTCCTACGAGCAGTACTTC.